This TCR beta chain was found in a study of CD8 T cell repertoires and HIV-1 epitope variants. For the study at large: Each of Twenty-five Gag and Nef epitope peptides stimulated a separate culture. Equal numbers of autologous T cell-negative cells presented antigen to enriched T cells.

The assay was immunoSEQ multiplex PCR, and TCRdb's table has in-frame clones only and misses some. The table has about 5,000 clones, about 70% seen once. Comments on this clone: The antigen remains unidentified.

CDR3 length: 15 residues. Germline values: CDR1 MNHNS, CDR2 SASEGT. J was trimmed by 2 bases and V by 5 bases; bases with no gene match: 9. The chain joins TRBV6-1 to TRBJ2-7; 7 bases match TRBD1. The sample consisted of cultured CD8+ T cells derived from PBMCs. The sequence derives from a male donor with HIV. CDR3 sequence reads: CASSPTGTATYEQYF. CDR3 coding DNA: TGTGCCAGCAGTCCTACCGGGACAGCTACCTACGAGCAGTACTTC.